The 31 T cell receptor beta chains presented below share a single source sample, sequenced in a study of T cells in Graves' hyperthyroidism and ophthalmopathy. From RNA transcripts, TCR beta CDR3 regions were amplified. The TCR CDR3 first-round RT-PCR relied on the HTBI primer set. MiXCR was run by TCRdb on the multiplex PCR reads, yielding one entry per CDR3 protein. The repertoire holds around 610,000 distinct CDR3 sequences, roughly 14% seen once, with roughly 4.5% in the top ten. The sample was blood. The source of these receptors is a woman aged 40 to 55 with Graves' ophthalmopathy.

This chain uses TRBV6-2 or TRBV6-3 with TRBJ1-2; 7 positions match TRBD1. CDR1 and CDR2 from the germline V gene are MNHEY and SVGEGT. This CDR3 spans 15 amino acids. V was clipped by 3 bases and J by 0 bases; unmatched bases: 4. CDR3 in DNA: TGTGCCAGCAGTTATGATGGGACAGCTAACTATGGCTACACCTTC. Its translation is CASSYDGTANYGYTF.

In this sample, this clonotype turned up many times. CDR3 residues: CASSDRGYTF. In nucleotides, the CDR3 is TGTGCCAGCAGTGACCGCGGCTACACCTTC. The chain is built from TRBV2 and TRBJ1-2; D ambiguous. V lost 3 bases, J lost 8 bases, and 4 bases lay in between. The CDR3 is made up of 10 amino acids. Germline V gives CDR1 SNHLY, CDR2 FYNNEI. Full variable domain (rest looked up from reference TRBV2 and TRBJ1-2): EPEVTQTPSHQVTQMGQEVILRCVPISNHLYFYWYRQILGQKVEFLVSFYNNEISEKSEIFDDQFSVERPDGSNFTLKIRSTKLEDSAMYFCASSDRGYTFGSGTRLTVV.

The chain employs TRBV19 and TRBJ2-2, with a possible D match to TRBD2 (5 bases). CDR3 size: 14 residues. The V gene lost 4 bases and the J gene lost 2 bases, with 8 bases spanning the gap. Germline-derived CDR1 and CDR2 are LNHDA and SQIVND (reference sequence). This CDR3 is CASSNGVNTGELFF. CDR3 nucleotide sequence: TGTGCCAGTAGTAACGGGGTTAACACCGGGGAGCTGTTTTTT.

In its sample, this clonotype was seen a few times. The rearrangement joins TRBV7-9 to TRBJ2-1; 9 nucleotides match TRBD1. The germline V gene has CDR1 SEHNR and CDR2 FQNEAQ (reference sequence). V shed 7 bases, J shed 6 bases, and the junction held 13 bases outside the gene matches. The CDR3 consists of 16 residues. DNA for the CDR3: TGTGCCAGCAAAGAGGCGTGGAGACAGGGGGGCAATGAGCAGTTCTTC. Translated: CASKEAWRQGGNEQFF.

A few counts support this clonotype. The rearrangement uses TRBV9 and TRBJ2-6; D might be TRBD1 or TRBD2, each matching 5 bases. The CDR3 totals 17 residues. Trimming pared 3 bases from V and 0 bases from J, leaving 13 bases between. CDR1 is SGDLS and CDR2 is YYNGEE in the germline V gene. CDR3: CASSGWDGDSGANVLTF. The CDR3 DNA reads TGTGCCAGCAGCGGCTGGGACGGGGACTCTGGGGCCAACGTCCTGACTTTC.

Many counts were recorded for this clonotype. The chain links TRBV11-2 to TRBJ2-7, with no clear D. This CDR3 has 14 amino acids. CDR1 SGHAT and CDR2 FQNNGV come from the germline V gene. V was cut by 0 bases and J by 2 bases, with 8 bases left in between. Here the CDR3 DNA reads TGTGCCAGCAGCTTAGATGACCTTACCTACGAGCAGTACTTC. Residues: CASSLDDLTYEQYF.

This clonotype appeared many times. The V and J genes are TRBV6-5 and TRBJ1-5, with TRBD1 matching over 8 bases. CDR1 is MNHEY, CDR2 SVGAGI, per germline. The length of the CDR3 is 14 residues. The V and J ends lost 6 bases and 4 bases, in that order; junction bases with no gene match: 5. The CDR3 reads CASSQDRENQPQHF. In DNA form, the CDR3 reads TGTGCCAGCAGCCAGGACAGGGAAAATCAGCCCCAGCATTTT.

This clonotype was found a few times. The V gene is TRBV9, the J gene TRBJ2-7; the D gene is possibly TRBD2 (6 bases). CDR3 size: 18 residues. Germline lookup yields CDR1 SGDLS and CDR2 YYNGEE. Between the trimmed V and J ends, which lost 4 bases and 9 bases, there was a span of 32 bases. Here the CDR3 reads CASSPNPRTGEARDGQYF. The CDR3 DNA sequence: TGTGCCAGCAGCCCAAACCCCCGTACGGGAGAGGCCCGCGACGGGCAGTACTTC.

This clonotype was seen a few times. The chain employs TRBV13 and TRBJ1-6; D is unresolved. The germline CDR1 and CDR2 sequences are PRHDT and FYEKMQ (reference sequence). Between the trimmed V and J ends, which lost 0 bases and 7 bases, there was a span of 7 bases. The CDR3 contains 14 residues. CDR3 region: CASSLGQTNSPLHF. The CDR3, as DNA: TGTGCCAGCAGCTTAGGCCAGACAAATTCACCCCTCCACTTT.

This clonotype was seen repeatedly, ten times or more. This chain connects TRBV28 to TRBJ1-5, with D possibly TRBD1 on 6 matching bases. This CDR3 region has 16 residues. In germline, CDR1 is MDHEN, CDR2 SYDVKM. V lost 6 bases to trimming and J lost 1 base, with 16 bases between them. Here the CDR3 reads CASSLLGGESNQPQHF. CDR3 coding DNA: TGTGCCAGCAGCCTCCTAGGGGGTGAAAGCAATCAGCCCCAGCATTTT.

At least ten counts were recorded for this clonotype. This chain connects TRBV6-1 to TRBJ2-7, with 9 bases that match TRBD1. CDR1 and CDR2 (germline): MNHNS, SASEGT. J gave up 2 bases and V 5 bases, and 7 bases lay outside the gene matches. This CDR3 has 15 amino acids. This CDR3 reads CASSRPGQGTYEQYF. CDR3 coding DNA: TGTGCCAGCAGTCGTCCGGGACAGGGAACCTACGAGCAGTACTTC.

This chain joins TRBV20-1 and TRBJ2-7, with D unclear. Germline CDR1 is DFQATT and CDR2 is SNEGSKA (reference sequence). The CDR3 loop spans 14 amino acids. V was clipped by 1 base and J by 4 bases, with 14 bases between them. CDR3 residues: CSARVSGLKYEQYF. CDR3 nucleotides: TGCAGTGCTAGAGTGTCTGGCTTGAAATACGAGCAGTACTTC.

This clonotype was detected a few times. The chain uses TRBV25-1 and TRBJ2-2; D call uncertain. This CDR3 region has 15 residues. Germline lookup yields CDR1 MGHDK and CDR2 SYGVNS. V lost 2 bases to trimming and J lost 3 bases, with 10 bases between them. In DNA, the CDR3 is TGTGCCAGCAGTGAACCGGGTACCTACACCGGGGAGCTGTTTTTT. It translates to CASSEPGTYTGELFF.

This chain joins TRBV6-2 or TRBV6-3 and TRBJ1-1; D call uncertain. There are 14 residues in the CDR3. The germline V and J ends were trimmed by 7 bases and 4 bases, with 16 bases remaining between them. Germline CDR1 MNHEY, CDR2 SVGEGT. The CDR3 DNA sequence: TGTGCCAGCATTAAGGTGAGCGGACCCACTGAAGCTTTCTTT. It is translated as CASIKVSGPTEAFF.

The chain carries TRBV28 and TRBJ1-1, with 10 bases fitting TRBD1. V was clipped by 5 bases and J by 11 bases; unmatched bases: 8. CDR1 and CDR2 from the germline V gene are MDHEN and SYDVKM. The CDR3 runs to 13 residues. CDR3: CASSTGQGLRAFF. The CDR3 DNA sequence: TGTGCCAGCAGTACGGGACAGGGGTTGCGCGCTTTCTTT.

This clonotype was recorded a few times. The junction does not match germline at one end; this may be a read error. The genes are TRBV27 and TRBJ1-5; D is unresolved. The CDR3 totals 14 residues. Germline values: CDR1 MNHEY, CDR2 SMNVEV (reference sequence). CDR3 coding DNA: TGTGCCAGCAGTTCCCCTTATAGCAGTCAGCCCCAGCATTTT. It translates to CASSSPYSSQPQHF.

The table lists this clonotype with many counts. The CDR3: CASSQVNAGQNEQYF. CDR3 bases: TGTGCCAGCAGTCAGGTGAACGCGGGACAAAACGAGCAGTACTTC. The J gene is TRBJ2-7, the V gene TRBV27; D could derive from TRBD1 or TRBD2 (6 bases each). The CDR3 is made up of 15 amino acids. Between the trimmed V and J ends, which lost 5 bases and 5 bases, there was a span of 19 bases. Germline-derived CDR1 and CDR2 are MNHEY and SMNVEV (reference sequence).

Ten or more counts support this clonotype. The CDR3 is CASIKSWGTGELFF. DNA of the CDR3: TGTGCCAGCATTAAAAGCTGGGGCACCGGGGAGCTGTTTTTT. The gene calls are TRBV6-2 or TRBV6-3 and TRBJ2-2, with D unclear. V shed 7 bases and J shed 4 bases, with 13 bases lying between them. Germline V gives CDR1 MNHEY, CDR2 SVGEGT. The CDR3 sequence is 14 residues long.

This clonotype was seen more than once but under ten times. This chain connects TRBV3-1 to TRBJ2-5, with a possible D match to TRBD2 (6 bases). Germline assignment: CDR1 LGHDT and CDR2 YNNKEL (reference sequence). This CDR3 has 15 residues. Trimming took off 4 bases at V and 1 base at J, with 13 bases between the two ends. In DNA form, the CDR3 reads TGTGCCAGCAGCCTACACGGAGGGACCCAAGAGACCCAGTACTTC. It encodes CASSLHGGTQETQYF.

The table lists this clonotype with many counts. V gene TRBV6-2 or TRBV6-3 combines with J gene TRBJ1-2; possibly TRBD1 for D (6 bases). The V and J ends lost 6 bases and 4 bases respectively, with 18 bases between them. The CDR3 has 15 residues. Germline-derived CDR1 and CDR2 are MNHEY and SVGEGT. The CDR3 DNA reads TGTGCCAGCAGGGGGCCGCGGACAGTGCCCTATGGCTACACCTTC. Translation: CASRGPRTVPYGYTF.

V and J are TRBV12-3 or TRBV12-4 and TRBJ2-5, with 7 bases lining up with TRBD1. The CDR3 has 13 residues. Trimming took 10 bases from V and 5 from J; bases not matched to a gene: 10. CDR3 in DNA: TGTGCCACCTCGGACAGGTTGAAGGAGACCCAGTACTTC. This translates into CATSDRLKETQYF.

This clonotype was picked up many times. The chain couples TRBV19 to TRBJ1-5, with D perhaps matching TRBD1 (6 bases). CDR1 is LNHDA and CDR2 is SQIVND in the germline V gene (reference sequence). The length of the CDR3 is 15 residues. Trimming left V 3 bases short and J 4 bases short, with 13 bases between. CDR3 loop: CASSIARGSNQPQHF. The CDR3 DNA reads as TGTGCCAGTAGTATCGCCAGGGGATCGAATCAGCCCCAGCATTTT.

In nucleotides, the CDR3 is TGTGCCAGCAGTGAAGAAGCGGGAGGGTCGTCCTACGAGCAGTACTTC. It translates to CASSEEAGGSSYEQYF. The chain has TRBV6-1 and TRBJ2-7; 10 bases map to TRBD2. CDR3 length: 16 amino acids. The germline V gene has CDR1 MNHNS and CDR2 SASEGT. V was pared by 1 base and J by 1 base, with 4 bases of the junction left unmatched.

This clonotype was detected ten times or more. This chain uses TRBV19 with TRBJ2-2; no reliable D call. This CDR3 has 15 residues. The V end was cut by 5 bases, the J end by 8 bases, with 18 bases between. Germline V lookup: CDR1 LNHDA, CDR2 SQIVND (reference sequence). The CDR3 region is CASSDDKGSEGELFF. CDR3 bases: TGTGCCAGTAGTGACGACAAGGGATCAGAAGGGGAGCTGTTTTTT.

This clonotype was found many times. The junction does not match germline at one end; this may be a read error. The chain combines TRBV5-1 with TRBJ2-7, with 7 bases aligning to TRBD2. CDR1 and CDR2 from the germline V gene are SGHRS and YFSETQ. The length of the CDR3 is 14 residues. The CDR3 nucleotides are TGTGCCAGCAGCTTAGGCGGGGGTGTCTACGAGCAGTACTTC. Translated, it gives CASSLGGGVYEQYF.

The sample holds many counts of this clonotype. V gene TRBV9 combines with J gene TRBJ1-2; D unclear. From germline, CDR1 is SGDLS and CDR2 YYNGEE. V lost 4 bases and J 7 bases, leaving 11 bases between the germline ends. The CDR3 covers 12 residues. The CDR3 bases are TGTGCCAGCAGCCCCGGGGTCGGTGGCTACACCTTC. This codes for CASSPGVGGYTF.

This clonotype appeared many times. J is TRBJ2-5 and V is TRBV12-3 or TRBV12-4; 10 positions match TRBD1. Germline trimming cut 6 bases from V and 7 bases from J; bases unmatched to any gene: 14. This CDR3 comprises 16 residues. CDR3 DNA sequence: TGTGCCAGCAGCCCCGGGACAGGGGAGGGTCTGGGGACCCAGTACTTC. It translates to CASSPGTGEGLGTQYF.

This clonotype showed up many times. V is TRBV2 and J is TRBJ2-5; D gene ambiguous. Germline lookup yields CDR1 SNHLY and CDR2 FYNNEI. This CDR3 spans 13 amino acids. Between the trimmed V and J ends, which lost 8 bases and 5 bases, there was a span of 15 bases. The CDR3 region is CASSAVLRETQYF. The CDR3 nucleotides read TGTGCCAGCTCGGCGGTACTCAGGGAGACCCAGTACTTC.

The table lists this clonotype with a few counts. The chain has TRBV28 and TRBJ2-4; 11 positions match TRBD2. Trimming removed 5 bases from V and 4 bases from J; junction bases left unmatched: 4. CDR1 and CDR2 (germline): MDHEN, SYDVKM. This CDR3 is built from 15 residues. The CDR3 DNA sequence: TGTGCCAGCAGTATTAGCGGGAGGGATAAAAACATTCAGTACTTC. It specifies CASSISGRDKNIQYF.

This clonotype was recorded a few times. The V and J genes are TRBV28 and TRBJ2-3; 12 nucleotides match TRBD2. The CDR3 consists of 17 residues. V was clipped by 6 bases and J by 4 bases; unmatched bases: 11. The germline gives CDR1 MDHEN, CDR2 SYDVKM. As DNA, the CDR3 is TGTGCCAGCAGACCACCTAGCGGGAGGGAGAGGGCAGATACGCAGTATTTT. Amino acids: CASRPPSGRERADTQYF.

This clonotype was observed many times. This rearrangement joins TRBV29-1 to TRBJ2-7, with 7 bases that match TRBD1. The germline V gene has CDR1 SQVTM and CDR2 ANQGSEA. J lost 1 base, V lost 1 base, and 1 base had no gene match. This CDR3 comprises 13 residues. The CDR3 nucleotides are TGCAGCGTTGAAGCACAGGGGTCCTACGAGCAGTACTTC. Its translation is CSVEAQGSYEQYF.